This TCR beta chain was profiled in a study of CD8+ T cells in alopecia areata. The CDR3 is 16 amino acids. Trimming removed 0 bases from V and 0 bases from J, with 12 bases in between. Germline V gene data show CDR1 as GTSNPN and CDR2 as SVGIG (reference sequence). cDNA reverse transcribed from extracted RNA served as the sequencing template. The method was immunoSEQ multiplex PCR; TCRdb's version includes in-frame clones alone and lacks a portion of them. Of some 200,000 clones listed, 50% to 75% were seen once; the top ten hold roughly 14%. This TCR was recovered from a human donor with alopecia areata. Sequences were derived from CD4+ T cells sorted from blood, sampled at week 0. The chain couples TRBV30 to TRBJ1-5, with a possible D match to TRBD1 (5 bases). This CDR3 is CAWSVPGGYSNQPQHF. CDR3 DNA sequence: TGTGCCTGGAGTGTACCCGGGGGGTATAGCAATCAGCCCCAGCATTTT.